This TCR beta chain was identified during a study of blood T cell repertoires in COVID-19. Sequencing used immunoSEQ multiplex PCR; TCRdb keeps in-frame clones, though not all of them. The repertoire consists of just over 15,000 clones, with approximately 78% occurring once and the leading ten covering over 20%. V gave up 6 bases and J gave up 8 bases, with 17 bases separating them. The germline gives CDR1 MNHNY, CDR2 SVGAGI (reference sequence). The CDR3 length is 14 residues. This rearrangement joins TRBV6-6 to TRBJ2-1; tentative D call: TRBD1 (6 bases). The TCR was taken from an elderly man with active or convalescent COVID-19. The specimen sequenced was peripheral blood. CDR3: CASREYRVMDEQFF. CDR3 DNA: TGTGCCAGCAGGGAGTACAGGGTGATGGATGAGCAGTTCTTC.